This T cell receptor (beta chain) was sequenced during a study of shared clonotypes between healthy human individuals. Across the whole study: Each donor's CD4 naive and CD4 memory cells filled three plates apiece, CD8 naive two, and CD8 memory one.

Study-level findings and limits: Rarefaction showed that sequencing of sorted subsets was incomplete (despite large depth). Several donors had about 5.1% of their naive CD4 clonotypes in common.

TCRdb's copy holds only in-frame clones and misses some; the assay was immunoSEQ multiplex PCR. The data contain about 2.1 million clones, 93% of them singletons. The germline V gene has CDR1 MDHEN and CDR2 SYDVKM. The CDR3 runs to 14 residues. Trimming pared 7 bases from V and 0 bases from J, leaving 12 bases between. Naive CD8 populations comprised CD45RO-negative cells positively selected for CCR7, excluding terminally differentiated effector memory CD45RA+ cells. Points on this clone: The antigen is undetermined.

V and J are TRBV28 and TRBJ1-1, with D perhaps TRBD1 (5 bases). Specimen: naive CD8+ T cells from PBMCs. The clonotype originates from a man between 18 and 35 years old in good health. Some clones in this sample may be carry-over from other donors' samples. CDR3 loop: CASTPRGLNTEAFF. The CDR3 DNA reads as TGTGCCAGCACCCCTAGGGGATTGAACACTGAAGCTTTCTTT.